The clone carrying this T cell receptor (beta chain) was seen a handful of times. What it binds is not known. This entry is derived from a study of shared clonotypes between healthy human individuals. Trimming left V 6 bases short and J 1 base short, with 6 bases between. From germline, CDR1 is SNHLY and CDR2 FYNNEI. The CDR3 is 12 amino acids. Study-level findings and limits: Compared with clonotypes that all four donors shared, non-shared clonotypes had lower generation probabilities.

Repertoires were generated with immunoSEQ multiplex PCR, while TCRdb's copy carries only in-frame clones and drops some. The sample carries some 1.1 million clones, 60% to 80% recorded once. The sequence was collected from a man aged 18 to 29 in good health. Some clones in this sample may be carry-over from other donors' samples. The chain recombines TRBV2 with TRBJ1-1, with D unclear. Sequenced input: memory CD4+ T cells from PBMCs. Subset meaning: CD45RA-negative fraction. The CDR3 DNA follows: TGTGCCAGCAGGGGCGGGAACACTGAAGCTTTCTTT. Translating gives CASRGGNTEAFF.